The 32 T cell receptor beta chains listed next were all sequenced from one sample in a study of T cell responses to AZD1222 COVID-19 vaccine. Clones were sequenced by immunoSEQ multiplex PCR, and TCRdb holds only the in-frame ones, with some missing. The repertoire has 150,000 to 200,000 clones, 88% of them found once; the top ten carry roughly a quarter. Sequencing used peripheral blood, obtained 28 days after the second AZD1222 dose. Receptor source: an adult who received the AZD1222 COVID-19 vaccine.

This clone was detected a few times. The chain is built from TRBV2 and TRBJ2-7, with 14 bases fitting TRBD2. V dropped 7 bases and J dropped 5; count of bases not matched to a gene: 4. This CDR3 comprises 14 residues. From germline, CDR1 is SNHLY and CDR2 FYNNEI. CDR3 sequence reads: CASTMGLAGDEQYF. CDR3 bases: TGTGCCAGCACGATGGGACTAGCGGGAGACGAGCAGTACTTC.

The chain links TRBV19 to TRBJ2-2; D is ambiguous. V was cut by 6 bases and J by 0 bases, with 14 bases left in between. The CDR3 spans 16 residues. Germline V gene lookup returns CDR1 LNHDA and CDR2 SQIVND (reference sequence). CDR3 protein: CASSKDRGANTGELFF. In DNA, the CDR3 is TGTGCCAGTAGCAAGGACCGTGGGGCGAACACCGGGGAGCTGTTTTTT.

This clone was found a few times. This chain connects TRBV9 to TRBJ1-6; D is perhaps TRBD1 (6 bases). Germline V gene data show CDR1 as SGDLS and CDR2 as YYNGEE. Trimming took off 6 bases at V and 7 bases at J, with 14 bases between the two ends. The CDR3 contains 14 residues. This CDR3 reads CASTIGQQNSPLHF. The CDR3 DNA reads TGTGCCAGCACCATAGGACAGCAGAATTCACCCCTCCACTTT. Filled out from reference TRBV9 and TRBJ1-6, the complete variable domain reads DSGVTQTPKHLITATGQRVTLRCSPRSGDLSVYWYQQSLDQGLQFLIQYYNGEERAKGNILERFSAQQFPDLHSELNLSSLELGDSALYFCASTIGQQNSPLHFGNGTRLTVT.

The rearrangement uses TRBV20-1 and TRBJ2-1, with D unresolved. The CDR3 length is 11 residues. Trimming pared 3 bases from V and 6 bases from J, leaving 6 bases between. Germline lookup yields CDR1 DFQATT and CDR2 SNEGSKA (reference sequence). The CDR3 coding sequence is TGCAGTGCTAGTCGTAGCAATGAGCAGTTCTTC. Amino acids: CSASRSNEQFF.

The genes are TRBV9 and TRBJ1-3, with D tentatively TRBD1 (5 bases). CDR1 SGDLS and CDR2 YYNGEE come from the germline V gene. This CDR3 has 14 residues. V lost 4 bases and J lost 4, with 12 bases in between. This chain's CDR3 is CASSSGTAGNTIYF. The CDR3 DNA is TGTGCCAGCAGCTCAGGGACCGCGGGAAACACCATATATTTT.

This clone was detected only once. The chain has TRBV28 and TRBJ2-5, with 8 bases fitting TRBD1. The junction had 10 bases not matched to a gene; V was cut back by 6 bases and J by 7 bases. The CDR3 covers 14 residues. Germline values: CDR1 MDHEN, CDR2 SYDVKM. The CDR3 nucleotides read TGTGCCAGCAGCTCAGGACAGGGCGTCGGGACCCAGTACTTC. Its translation: CASSSGQGVGTQYF.

This clone was recorded only once. The rearrangement links TRBV20-1 to TRBJ2-5, with TRBD2 as a possible D gene (5 bases). CDR1 and CDR2 from the germline V gene are DFQATT and SNEGSKA (reference sequence). V was clipped by 8 bases and J by 4 bases, with 8 bases between them. This CDR3 has 10 residues. CDR3 coding DNA: TGCAGTCGGAGGAGAGAGACCCAGTACTTC. This codes for CSRRRETQYF.

The chain has TRBV5-4 and TRBJ2-7, with 13 bases matching TRBD2. Germline V gives CDR1 SGHNT, CDR2 YYREEE (reference sequence). This CDR3 has 16 amino acids. The V and J ends lost 3 bases and 5 bases, in that order; junction bases with no gene match: 8. CDR3 sequence: CASSSRLAGGPDEQYF. CDR3 in DNA: TGTGCCAGCAGCTCTAGACTAGCGGGAGGACCCGACGAGCAGTACTTC.

In this sample, this clone turned up once. The rearrangement uses TRBV9 and TRBJ2-1, with 9 bases identical to TRBD1. Unmatched junction bases numbered 6, after V lost 4 bases and J lost 10 bases. CDR1 is SGDLS, CDR2 YYNGEE, per germline. CDR3 length: 13 residues. The CDR3 DNA follows: TGTGCCAGCAGCCCACAGGGGGCGGGGGAGCAGTTCTTC. Translated: CASSPQGAGEQFF. The full variable domain, its missing parts supplied by reference TRBV9 and TRBJ2-1, is DSGVTQTPKHLITATGQRVTLRCSPRSGDLSVYWYQQSLDQGLQFLIQYYNGEERAKGNILERFSAQQFPDLHSELNLSSLELGDSALYFCASSPQGAGEQFFGPGTRLTVL.

J is TRBJ2-5 and V is TRBV19, with 9 bases aligning to TRBD2. Losses at the gene ends were 4 bases for V and 2 bases for J; bases not matched to a gene: 5. Germline CDR1 and CDR2: LNHDA and SQIVND (reference sequence). The CDR3 consists of 15 residues. CDR3 sequence (DNA): TGTGCCAGTAGTAAGCCGCTAGCGGGGCAAGAGACCCAGTACTTC. It encodes CASSKPLAGQETQYF.

The genes are TRBV19 and TRBJ2-5; D possibly corresponds to TRBD2 (7 bases). Germline V CDR1 and CDR2: LNHDA, SQIVND (reference sequence). With 7 bases removed from V and 5 bases from J, the gap between germline ends came to 17 bases. This CDR3 has 14 amino acids. The CDR3 sequence is CASNGGEGVETQYF. The CDR3 DNA follows: TGTGCCAGTAACGGCGGGGAGGGGGTGGAGACCCAGTACTTC.

On this clone itself: The same CDR3 also results from other DNA sequences found in this sample. The J gene is TRBJ2-3, the V gene TRBV27; D unclear. Germline CDR1 is MNHEY and CDR2 is SMNVEV (reference sequence). V lost 8 bases, J lost 0 bases, and 6 bases lay in between. This CDR3 is 12 amino acids long. The CDR3 DNA follows: TGTGCCAGCCGGACGAGCACAGATACGCAGTATTTT. The encoded protein is CASRTSTDTQYF.

The chain has TRBV25-1 and TRBJ2-3; 8 bases fit TRBD1. V lost 3 bases to trimming and J lost 2 bases; unmatched junction nucleotides: 7. The CDR3 extends over 16 amino acids. Germline V gene data show CDR1 as MGHDK and CDR2 as SYGVNS. The CDR3 reads CASSDFGQGVTDTQYF. CDR3 in DNA: TGTGCCAGCAGTGACTTCGGACAGGGCGTCACAGATACGCAGTATTTT.

V is TRBV2 and J is TRBJ2-3; unclear D gene. Germline lookup yields CDR1 SNHLY and CDR2 FYNNEI. Trimming left V 5 bases short and J 4 bases short, with 10 bases between. The CDR3 consists of 13 residues. CDR3 residues: CASSTRMADTQYF. CDR3 nucleotide sequence: TGTGCCAGCAGTACCCGGATGGCAGATACGCAGTATTTT.

CDR3 coding DNA: TGCGCCAGCAGTCCCGACTCAGTCTTTAACACAGATACGCAGTATTTT. This codes for CASSPDSVFNTDTQYF. This chain joins TRBV5-1 and TRBJ2-3; no clear D. Trimming removed 5 bases from V and 2 bases from J, with 18 bases in between. The CDR3 is made up of 16 amino acids. Per germline, CDR1 SGHRS and CDR2 YFSETQ.

The chain has TRBV5-8 and TRBJ2-2; maybe TRBD1 (6 bases). The V gene's germline CDR1 is SGHTS and CDR2 YDEGEE. The CDR3 runs 15 residues. V was pared by 2 bases and J by 4 bases, with 12 bases between. CDR3 residues: CASSLDVRGTGELFF. For the CDR3, the DNA is TGTGCCAGCAGCTTAGACGTCAGGGGCACCGGGGAGCTGTTTTTT.

The rearrangement links TRBV19 to TRBJ2-3; D may be TRBD1 (6 bases). This CDR3 comprises 16 residues. Between the trimmed V and J ends, which lost 1 base and 2 bases, there was a span of 13 bases. Germline-derived CDR1 and CDR2 are LNHDA and SQIVND (reference sequence). CDR3 in DNA: TGTGCCAGTAGTATAGCGGCGACAGGCTACACAGATACGCAGTATTTT. Translating it yields CASSIAATGYTDTQYF.

The CDR3 loop is CASSLGQGTNIQYF. The CDR3 nucleotides are TGTGCCAGCAGTCTCGGACAGGGAACAAACATTCAGTACTTC. The chain uses TRBV27 and TRBJ2-4; 8 bases fit TRBD1. The germline gives CDR1 MNHEY, CDR2 SMNVEV (reference sequence). Trimming cost V 5 bases and J 6 bases; bases outside gene matches: 6. This CDR3 has 14 amino acids.

The V gene is TRBV10-3, the J gene TRBJ1-1, with D maybe TRBD1 (5 bases). V shed 7 bases and J shed 1 base, with 10 bases lying between them. Germline loops: CDR1 ENHRY, CDR2 SYGVKD. This CDR3 has 13 amino acids. This CDR3 is CAITGTENTEAFF. CDR3 nucleotides: TGTGCCATCACAGGGACGGAGAACACTGAAGCTTTCTTT.

This chain connects TRBV18 to TRBJ2-5, with D unresolved. Trimming shortened V by 3 bases and J by 5 bases, and 7 bases separated the two germline ends. CDR3 size: 12 residues. CDR1 and CDR2 from the germline V gene are KGHSH and LQKENI. DNA of the CDR3: TGTGCCAGCTCACCTCAGTTGGAGACCCAGTACTTC. It encodes CASSPQLETQYF.

V is TRBV11-2 and J is TRBJ2-5; 7 bases align to TRBD2. V lost 5 bases to trimming and J lost 3 bases; unmatched junction nucleotides: 9. There are 15 residues in the CDR3. Germline CDR1 and CDR2: SGHAT and FQNNGV. CDR3 sequence: CASSPGRGEKETQYF. The CDR3 nucleotides read TGTGCCAGCAGCCCTGGACGGGGGGAAAAAGAGACCCAGTACTTC.

With respect to this clone: An end of the junction differs from the germline gene, which may be a read error. The V call is TRBV3-1 (or the pseudogene TRBV3-2), the J call TRBJ2-1; D not certain. Per germline, CDR1 LGHDT and CDR2 YNNKEL (reference sequence). The CDR3 covers 15 residues. The CDR3, as DNA: TGTGCCAGCAGTCAAGCGACGAGCTCCTACAATGAGCAGTTCTTC. Translating gives CASSQATSSYNEQFF.

This chain links TRBV3-1 (or the pseudogene TRBV3-2) with TRBJ2-2, with D perhaps matching TRBD2 (5 bases). The CDR3 is 14 amino acids. Germline loops: CDR1 LGHDT, CDR2 YNNKEL (reference sequence). The V end was cut by 4 bases, the J end by 5 bases, with 11 bases between. The CDR3 coding sequence is TGTGCCAGCAGCCCCTCCGAGGGTACCGGGGAGCTGTTTTTT. This gives the protein CASSPSEGTGELFF.

J is TRBJ2-5 and V is TRBV5-1; D tentatively fits TRBD1 or TRBD2 (5 bases each). Trimming stripped 3 bases from V and 0 bases from J, with 15 bases between. This CDR3 has 16 amino acids. Germline V gene sequence: CDR1 SGHRS, CDR2 YFSETQ. The CDR3 reads CASSSSRGGYQETQYF. The CDR3 bases are TGCGCCAGCAGCTCCTCGAGGGGTGGGTACCAAGAGACCCAGTACTTC.

The chain employs TRBV4-3 and TRBJ2-7, with 10 positions matching TRBD1. V trimming: 2 bases; J trimming: 6 bases; junction bases outside the gene matches: 10. The germline gives CDR1 LGHNA, CDR2 YSLEER. This CDR3 is built from 16 residues. This CDR3 is CASSQKTGTGVGEQYF. The CDR3 DNA sequence: TGCGCCAGCAGCCAAAAAACCGGGACAGGGGTGGGCGAGCAGTACTTC.

The gene calls are TRBV30 and TRBJ2-7; the D is unclear. Trimming left V 7 bases short and J 4 bases short, with 11 bases between. This CDR3 spans 11 amino acids. Germline CDR1 and CDR2: GTSNPN and SVGIG (reference sequence). CDR3 DNA sequence: TGTGCCTCCGCGGTCCCTTACGAGCAGTACTTC. Translating it yields CASAVPYEQYF.

This sequence joins TRBV27 and TRBJ2-7; TRBD2 aligns across 11 bases. V shed 5 bases, J shed 6 bases, and the junction held 9 bases outside the gene matches. CDR3 length equals 15 residues. The germline V gene has CDR1 MNHEY and CDR2 SMNVEV (reference sequence). CDR3 amino acids: CASSPTTSGRSEQYF. DNA of the CDR3: TGTGCCAGCAGTCCCACCACTAGCGGGAGAAGCGAGCAGTACTTC.

The sample holds a few counts of this clone. The chain employs TRBV7-8 and TRBJ2-2; 14 nucleotides align to TRBD2. The germline V gene encodes CDR1 SGHVS and CDR2 FQNEAQ. Unmatched junction bases numbered 3, after V lost 7 bases and J lost 5 bases. The CDR3 has 15 amino acids. The chain's CDR3 is CASTRLAGGTGELFF. As DNA, the CDR3 is TGTGCCAGCACCAGACTAGCGGGAGGGACCGGGGAGCTGTTTTTT.

V is TRBV6-5 and J is TRBJ2-2; 7 nucleotides agree with TRBD1. Germline-derived CDR1 and CDR2 are MNHEY and SVGAGI. This CDR3 has 15 residues. Unmatched junction bases numbered 9, after V lost 7 bases and J lost 4 bases. Here the CDR3 reads CASTTDRVGTGELFF. The CDR3 DNA is TGTGCCAGCACCACCGACAGGGTGGGCACCGGGGAGCTGTTTTTT.

The genes are TRBV7-2 and TRBJ2-7; no definite D call. Germline V gene sequence: CDR1 SGHTA, CDR2 FQGNSA. This CDR3 is 12 amino acids long. V lost 2 bases and J lost 2, with 4 bases in between. CDR3: CASSLRPYEQYF. DNA of the CDR3: TGTGCCAGCAGCTTACGGCCCTACGAGCAGTACTTC. Supplemented by reference TRBV7-2 and TRBJ2-7, the full variable domain reads GAGVSQSPSNKVTEKGKDVELRCDPISGHTALYWYRQSLGQGLEFLIYFQGNSAPDKSGLPSDRFSAERTGGSVSTLTIQRTQQEDSAVYLCASSLRPYEQYFGPGTRLTVT.

In DNA, the CDR3 is TGTGCCAGCAGTCTGTACAGGTACGAGCAGTACTTC. Amino acid sequence: CASSLYRYEQYF. The rearrangement links TRBV28 to TRBJ2-7; a possible D gene is TRBD1 (5 bases). CDR1 is MDHEN and CDR2 is SYDVKM in the germline V gene. V shed 5 bases and J shed 4 bases, with 9 bases lying between them. The CDR3 totals 12 residues.

The rearrangement links TRBV14 to TRBJ2-1; TRBD2 might be the D (5 bases). This CDR3 contains 16 residues. V was clipped by 2 bases and J by 0 bases, with 11 bases between them. Germline CDR1 and CDR2: SGHDN and FVKESK. DNA for the CDR3: TGTGCCAGCAGCCAACTCGCGGGCAGCTCCTACAATGAGCAGTTCTTC. This gives the protein CASSQLAGSSYNEQFF.